The T cell receptor beta chain under discussion was sequenced for a study of response to subunit inactivated influenza vaccine. TCRdb reprocessed the RT-PCR reads with MiXCR, giving one entry per CDR3 protein. The data contain around 580,000 distinct CDR3 sequences, about 14% of them singletons. Whole-study findings and limits: Authors suggested seasonal influenza vaccinations each recruit few new T cells.

Ten or more counts support this clonotype. As yet, its antigen is unknown. Specimen: PBMCs from blood, collected 11 to 12 days after vaccination. The source is a man aged 50-59 years who received an inactivated influenza vaccine.

CDR3 in amino acids: CASSRTNGEQYF. Here the CDR3 DNA reads TGTGCCAGCAGCCGGACGAACGGCGAGCAGTACTTC. V gene TRBV11-3 combines with J gene TRBJ2-7; no firm D call. The CDR3 runs to 12 residues. The ends were cut back, 5 bases at V and 6 bases at J, with 11 bases in the middle. From germline, CDR1 is SGHNT and CDR2 YENEEA.